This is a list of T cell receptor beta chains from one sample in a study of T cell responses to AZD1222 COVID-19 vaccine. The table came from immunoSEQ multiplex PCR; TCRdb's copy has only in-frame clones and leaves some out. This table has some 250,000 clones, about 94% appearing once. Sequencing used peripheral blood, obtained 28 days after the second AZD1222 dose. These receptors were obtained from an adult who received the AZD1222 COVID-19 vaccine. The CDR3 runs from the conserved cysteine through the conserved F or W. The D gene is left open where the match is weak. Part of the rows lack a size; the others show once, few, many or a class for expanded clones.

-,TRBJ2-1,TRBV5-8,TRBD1,TGTGCCAGCAGCGTAAGACAGGGCTACAATGAGCAGTTCTTC,CASSVRQGYNEQFF
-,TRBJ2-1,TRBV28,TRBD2,TGTGCCAGCAGTTTAGGGACTAGTCCCCATCCCGTCCTCTACAATGAGCAGTTCTTC,CASSLGTSPHPVLYNEQFF
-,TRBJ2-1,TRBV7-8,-,TGTGCCAGCAGCTTTGGGACCCTCAATGAGCAGTTCTTC,CASSFGTLNEQFF
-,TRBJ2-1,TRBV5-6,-,TGTGCCAGCAGCCCCAGCGGTTTAGACCAGTTCTTC,CASSPSGLDQFF
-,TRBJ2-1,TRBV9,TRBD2,TGTGCCAGCAGCACTACCCCTCGGGCTAGCGGGAACAATGAGCAGTTCTTC,CASSTTPRASGNNEQFF
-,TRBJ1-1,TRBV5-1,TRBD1,TGCGCCAGCAGCTTCACCTCAGGGGGGGACACTGAAGCTTTCTTT,CASSFTSGGDTEAFF
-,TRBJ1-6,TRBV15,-,TGTGCCACCAGCGGAACAGGGCTGAATTCACCCCTCCACTTT,CATSGTGLNSPLHF
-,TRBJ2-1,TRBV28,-,TGTGCCAGCAAGAGGGCCGACAGGTACTATTACAATGAGCAGTTCTTC,CASKRADRYYYNEQFF
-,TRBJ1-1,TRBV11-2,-,TGTGCCAGCAGCCCCCTCGGGTTGAACACTGAAGCTTTCTTT,CASSPLGLNTEAFF
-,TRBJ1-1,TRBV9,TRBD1,TGTGCCAGCAGCACGGGACAGGGATCTAGAGCTTTCTTT,CASSTGQGSRAFF
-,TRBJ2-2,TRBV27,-,TGTGCCAGCAGTTCGGGAAACACCGGGGAGCTGTTTTTT,CASSSGNTGELFF
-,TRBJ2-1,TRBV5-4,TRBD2,TGTGCCAGCAGCCCTAGCGGGGACTACAATGAGCAGTTCTTC,CASSPSGDYNEQFF
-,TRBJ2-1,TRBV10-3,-,TGTGCCGCCGCCGGGAGCTCTAACAATGAGCAGTTCTTC,CAAAGSSNNEQFF
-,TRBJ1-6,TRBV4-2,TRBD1,TGTGCCAGCAGCCAGGGGACAGGGGGGGGTTCACCCCTCCACTTT,CASSQGTGGGSPLHF
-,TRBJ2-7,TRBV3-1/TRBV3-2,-,TGTGCCAGCAGCCAAGAACCGGACTCCTACGAGCAGTACTTC,CASSQEPDSYEQYF
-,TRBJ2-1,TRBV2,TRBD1,TGTGCCAGCAGCCGACAGGGGCTTCTTAGTGAGCAGTTCTTC,CASSRQGLLSEQFF
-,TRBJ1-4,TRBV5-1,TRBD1,TGCGCCAGCAGCCCGACAGGGGGTGGTGAAAAACTGTTTTTT,CASSPTGGGEKLFF
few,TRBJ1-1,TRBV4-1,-,TGCGCCAGCAGCCGGCGCCGGCAGAGCATGAACACTGAAGCTTTCTTT,CASSRRRQSMNTEAFF
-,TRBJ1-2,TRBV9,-,TGTGCCAGCAGCGTGCCAGGGCATGGCTACACCTTC,CASSVPGHGYTF
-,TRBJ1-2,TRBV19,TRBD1,TGTGCCAGTAGTAACACTCACAGGGGGCATGGCTATGGCTACACCTTC,CASSNTHRGHGYGYTF
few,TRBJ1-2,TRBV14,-,TGTGCCAGCAGCCCGGGGACGGACCTTTATGGCTACACCTTC,CASSPGTDLYGYTF
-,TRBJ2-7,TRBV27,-,TGTGCCAGCAGTGGAATAGGTTTAGGATCCTACGAGCAGTACTTC,CASSGIGLGSYEQYF
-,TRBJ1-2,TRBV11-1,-,TGTGCCAGCAGCTCAACACAGGGTTGGTATGGCTACACCTTC,CASSSTQGWYGYTF
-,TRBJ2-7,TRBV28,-,TGTGCCAGCAGTCCCTTATGGGGACGGGCGGGACAGTACTTC,CASSPLWGRAGQYF
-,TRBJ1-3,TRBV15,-,TGTGCCACCAGCAGAGGTCGGGGAAACACCATATATTTT,CATSRGRGNTIYF
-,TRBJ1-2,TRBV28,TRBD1,TGTGCCAGCAGTCAGGGGGTGAGCTATGGCTACACCTTC,CASSQGVSYGYTF
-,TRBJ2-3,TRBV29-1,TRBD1,TGCAGCGTGGTCCGGACAGGAACTAGCACAGATACGCAGTATTTT,CSVVRTGTSTDTQYF
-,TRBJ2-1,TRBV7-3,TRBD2,TGTGCCAGCAGCGGGACTAGCGGGGGGGCACCCATAAATGAGCAGTTCTTC,CASSGTSGGAPINEQFF
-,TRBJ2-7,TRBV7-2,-,TGTGCCAGCAGCTTAGCGGCCACGGGTGAGCAGTACTTC,CASSLAATGEQYF
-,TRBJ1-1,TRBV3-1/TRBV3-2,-,TGTGCCAGCAGGGGGCGCGGTAGGGACACTGAAGCTTTCTTT,CASRGRGRDTEAFF
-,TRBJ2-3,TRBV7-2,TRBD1,TGTGCCAGCAGATCGGACAGGTTCACAGATACGCAGTATTTT,CASRSDRFTDTQYF
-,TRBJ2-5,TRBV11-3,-,TGTGCCAGCAGTCTAACGGGGGAGACCCAGTACTTC,CASSLTGETQYF
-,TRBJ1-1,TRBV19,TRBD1,TGTGCCAGTAGTCAGGGACAGCAGAACACTGAAGCTTTCTTT,CASSQGQQNTEAFF
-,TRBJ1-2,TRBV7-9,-,TGTGCCAGCAGCTTAGCCACGACAGGAGTCTATGGCTACACCTTC,CASSLATTGVYGYTF
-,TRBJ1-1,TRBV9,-,TGTGCCAGCAGCGTAGCGGGACAGAACACTGAAGCTTTCTTT,CASSVAGQNTEAFF
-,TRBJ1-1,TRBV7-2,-,TGTGCCAGCAGTTTATCCAGCACGAACACTGAAGCTTTCTTT,CASSLSSTNTEAFF
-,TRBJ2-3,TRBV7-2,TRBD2,TGTGCCAGCAGCTTAGTAAGCTATAGCGGGGGGGCGTTAGATACGCAGTATTTT,CASSLVSYSGGALDTQYF
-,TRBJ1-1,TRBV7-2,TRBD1,TGTGCCAGCAGCTTAGTCGAGGGGGCGGGCGAAGCTTTCTTT,CASSLVEGAGEAFF
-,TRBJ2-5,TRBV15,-,TGTGCCACCAGCAGAGACCGACTGGCGGGAGTGGGGGCGACCCAGTACTTC,CATSRDRLAGVGATQYF
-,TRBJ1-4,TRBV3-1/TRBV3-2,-,TGTGCCAGCAGCCAAAGAAGAGACGGTGCGAGTGAAAAACTGTTTTTT,CASSQRRDGASEKLFF
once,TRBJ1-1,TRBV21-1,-,TGTGCCAGCAGCAAAGTTGAGAGCCCTACCGACATGAACACTGAAGCTTTCTTT,CASSKVESPTDMNTEAFF
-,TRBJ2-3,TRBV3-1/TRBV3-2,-,TGTGCCAGCAGCCATTGGAGTTTGGGGGGGCCCAGCACAGATACGCAGTATTTT,CASSHWSLGGPSTDTQYF
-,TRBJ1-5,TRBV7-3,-,TGTGCCAGCAGCTTAAAACCAGGGTTCGATCAGCCCCAGCATTTT,CASSLKPGFDQPQHF
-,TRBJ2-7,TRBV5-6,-,TGTGCCAGCAGCTTGGGGGCGGCTACTAACGAGCAGTACTTC,CASSLGAATNEQYF
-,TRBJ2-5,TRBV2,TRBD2,TGTGCCAGCAGTGAGCTAGCGGGGACCCAAGAGACCCAGTACTTC,CASSELAGTQETQYF
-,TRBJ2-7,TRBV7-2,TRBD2,TGTGCCAGCAGCTCAGGACTAGCGGGACTCGAGCAGTACTTC,CASSSGLAGLEQYF
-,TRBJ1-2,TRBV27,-,TGTGCCAGCAGCGCCAACTTGGGACGAGAAGGCTACACCTTC,CASSANLGREGYTF
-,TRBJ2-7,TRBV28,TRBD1,TGTGCCAGCAGAGGACAGGGGGCCTACGAGCAGTACTTC,CASRGQGAYEQYF
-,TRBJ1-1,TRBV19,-,TGTGCCAGTAGCCAAGGCCCGGGGACCCTCCACAGTGAAGCTTTCTTT,CASSQGPGTLHSEAFF
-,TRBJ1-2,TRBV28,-,TGTGCCAGCAGTTTAGCAGGGTCTCTCTATGGCTACACCTTC,CASSLAGSLYGYTF
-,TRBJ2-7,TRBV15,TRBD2,TGTGCCACCAGCAGAGATATAGCGGGAGGGTACGAGCAGTACTTC,CATSRDIAGGYEQYF
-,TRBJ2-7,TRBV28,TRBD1,TGTGCCAGCAGTTTAGTGGACAGGGTCATTCTCCCTTCCTACGAGCAGTACTTC,CASSLVDRVILPSYEQYF
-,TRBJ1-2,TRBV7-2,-,TGTGCCAGCAGCTTAGACTCGGCAGGGCGAGGCTACACCTTC,CASSLDSAGRGYTF
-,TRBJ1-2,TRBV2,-,TGTGCCAGCAGTCTCCGGGTTGGGGCTAACTATGGCTACACCTTC,CASSLRVGANYGYTF
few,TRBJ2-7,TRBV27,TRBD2,TGTGCCAGCAGCCGAACCTACCCCAGCGGGAGGTCCTACGAGCAGTACTTC,CASSRTYPSGRSYEQYF
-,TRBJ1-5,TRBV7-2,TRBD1,TGTGCCAGCAGCTTCGGGACAGGGGGTGGGCCCCAGCATTTT,CASSFGTGGGPQHF